The next 27 T cell receptor beta chains were all read from a single sample in a study of T cells in Graves' hyperthyroidism and ophthalmopathy. Amplification of TCR beta CDR3 regions used RNA as the template. HTBI primers drove first-round RT-PCR of the TCR CDR3. TCRdb independently ran MiXCR on the multiplex PCR reads; one entry per CDR3 protein. The sample lists about 500,000 distinct CDR3 sequences; 16% were seen once. Sequencing was performed on blood. The receptor set was obtained from a woman aged 25 to 39 with Graves' ophthalmopathy.

This chain links TRBV6-2 or TRBV6-3 with TRBJ1-5, with a weak D call TRBD1 (6 bases). Germline CDR1 MNHEY, CDR2 SVGEGT. Trimming stripped 1 base from V and 7 bases from J, with 14 bases between. This CDR3 comprises 15 residues. As DNA, the CDR3 is TGTGCCAGCAGTTACTTAGGGGGACCTGGGCAGCCCCAGCATTTT. It specifies CASSYLGGPGQPQHF.

The table lists this clonotype with many counts. The chain recombines TRBV9 with TRBJ1-5, with TRBD1 matching 9 bases. Per germline, CDR1 SGDLS and CDR2 YYNGEE. This CDR3 is built from 16 residues. The junction had 11 bases not matched to a gene; V was cut back by 3 bases and J by 7 bases. Here the CDR3 DNA reads TGTGCCAGCAGCGCTCGGGACAGGGAACGTCGGCAGCCCCAGCATTTT. Encoded protein: CASSARDRERRQPQHF.

This clonotype was detected ten times or more. The chain joins TRBV20-1 to TRBJ1-2, with TRBD1 as a possible D gene (6 bases). The CDR3 has 18 residues. CDR1 DFQATT and CDR2 SNEGSKA come from the germline V gene (reference sequence). Trimming pared 0 bases from V and 5 bases from J, leaving 25 bases between. CDR3 in amino acids: CSARDPSAWGTRGYGYTF. As DNA, the CDR3 is TGCAGTGCTAGAGATCCCTCAGCGTGGGGTACAAGGGGGTATGGCTACACCTTC.

CDR3 sequence reads: CAWSVGGGETQYF. The CDR3 DNA follows: TGTGCCTGGAGTGTAGGAGGGGGTGAGACCCAGTACTTC. V gene TRBV30 combines with J gene TRBJ2-5, with D perhaps being TRBD1 or TRBD2 (6 bases each). The CDR3 consists of 13 residues. V was shortened by 0 bases and J by 5 bases, with 10 bases between the two germline ends. Germline V gene sequence: CDR1 GTSNPN, CDR2 SVGIG (reference sequence).

This clonotype was counted many times. V is TRBV6-2 or TRBV6-3 and J is TRBJ1-1; D remains unclear. The V gene lost 0 bases and the J gene lost 1 base, with 6 bases spanning the gap. This CDR3 has 14 amino acids. Germline lookup yields CDR1 MNHEY and CDR2 SVGEGT. The CDR3 coding sequence is TGTGCCAGCAGTTACTCGACCGAGAACACTGAAGCTTTCTTT. Translation gives CASSYSTENTEAFF.

The chain links TRBV28 to TRBJ1-1, with D maybe TRBD1 (6 bases). Germline CDR1 is MDHEN and CDR2 is SYDVKM. Trimming shortened V by 7 bases and J by 4 bases, and 19 bases separated the two germline ends. The CDR3 sequence is 15 residues long. DNA for the CDR3: TGTGCCAGCACCCCGGGCGGGGGCCGGCTCACTGAAGCTTTCTTT. Protein: CASTPGGGRLTEAFF.

This sequence joins TRBV20-1 and TRBJ1-4; D gene uncertain. V lost 3 bases, J lost 4 bases, and 15 bases lay in between. The CDR3 consists of 15 residues. The germline V gene encodes CDR1 DFQATT and CDR2 SNEGSKA (reference sequence). The CDR3 spells CSASLSPVINEKLFF. In nucleotides, the CDR3 is TGCAGTGCTAGTCTCTCTCCAGTGATTAATGAAAAACTGTTTTTT.

The rearrangement uses TRBV6-5 and TRBJ1-3; D is uncertain. Germline loops: CDR1 MNHEY, CDR2 SVGAGI. This CDR3 has 16 amino acids. V was cut by 0 bases and J by 0 bases, with 9 bases left in between. The CDR3 reads CASSYSRGRSGNTIYF. The CDR3 DNA reads as TGTGCCAGCAGTTACTCGAGAGGACGCTCTGGAAACACCATATATTTT.

This clonotype was counted ten times or more. The V and J genes are TRBV20-1 and TRBJ2-5, with D maybe TRBD2 (5 bases). The ends were cut back, 5 bases at V and 5 bases at J, with 15 bases in the middle. The CDR3 has 13 residues. Germline CDR1 is DFQATT and CDR2 is SNEGSKA (reference sequence). CDR3 coding DNA: TGCAGTGCTTCTCAGCGGCGTACGGAGACCCAGTACTTC. It codes for CSASQRRTETQYF.

This clonotype was seen many times. The J gene is TRBJ1-5, the V gene TRBV29-1; TRBD1 matches at 10 bases. Germline values: CDR1 SQVTM, CDR2 ANQGSEA. With V trimmed by 4 bases and J by 2 bases, 2 bases remained unmatched. The CDR3 contains 14 residues. The CDR3 region is CSVGTGGGNQPQHF. DNA of the CDR3: TGCAGCGTTGGGACAGGGGGGGGCAATCAGCCCCAGCATTTT. The entire variable domain, with the rest obtained from reference TRBV29-1 and TRBJ1-5, is as follows: SAVISQKPSRDICQRGTSLTIQCQVDSQVTMMFWYRQQPGQSLTLIATANQGSEATYESGFVIDKFPISRPNLTFSTLTVSNMSPEDSSIYLCSVGTGGGNQPQHFGDGTRLSIL.

This clonotype was seen only once. The genes are TRBV7-2 and TRBJ2-3; D gene ambiguous. Near its end, the DNA agrees better with TRBJ1-5, so the J call may be wrong. The CDR3 totals 12 residues. CDR1 is SGHTA, CDR2 FQGNSA, per germline. In DNA form, the CDR3 reads TGTGCCAGCCGAGCCCCCACAGATACGCAGCATTTT. It encodes CASRAPTDTQHF.

The chain joins TRBV4-3 to TRBJ2-2, with TRBD2 matching 9 bases. CDR1 and CDR2 (germline): LGHNA, YSLEER. V lost 4 bases and J lost 2; bases outside the gene matches: 11. CDR3 length: 18 residues. The CDR3 loop reads CASSLSLGSGRNTGELFF. The CDR3 DNA reads as TGCGCCAGCAGCCTCTCTCTGGGTAGCGGGAGAAACACCGGGGAGCTGTTTTTT.

The sample holds many counts of this clonotype. This chain uses TRBV20-1 with TRBJ1-2; TRBD1 might be the D (6 bases). Germline CDR1 reads DFQATT; CDR2 reads SNEGSKA (reference sequence). The CDR3 runs 12 residues. The CDR3: CSAMGTSYGYTF. DNA for the CDR3: TGCAGCGCGATGGGGACATCCTATGGCTACACCTTC.

At least ten counts were recorded for this clonotype. The chain links TRBV29-1 to TRBJ1-1; no firm D call. Germline V lookup: CDR1 SQVTM, CDR2 ANQGSEA. The CDR3 is made up of 11 amino acids. The germline V and J ends were trimmed by 6 bases and 4 bases, with 9 bases remaining between them. This CDR3 reads CSVGSLTEAFF. The CDR3 bases are TGCAGCGTGGGGTCTCTCACTGAAGCTTTCTTT.

Ten or more counts support this clonotype. The rearrangement joins TRBV6-2 or TRBV6-3 to TRBJ2-1, with 10 bases lining up with TRBD1. The germline V gene encodes CDR1 MNHEY and CDR2 SVGEGT. The CDR3 length is 17 residues. Trimming took 0 bases from V and 7 from J; bases not matched to a gene: 9. CDR3 in amino acids: CASSYSPRTGGGNEQFF. The CDR3 nucleotides are TGTGCCAGCAGTTACTCGCCTCGGACAGGGGGAGGTAATGAGCAGTTCTTC.

This clonotype appeared many times. This chain uses TRBV30 with TRBJ1-5, with 7 positions matching TRBD1. Looked up from germline, CDR1 is GTSNPN and CDR2 is SVGIG (reference sequence). V lost 1 base to trimming and J lost 9 bases; unmatched junction nucleotides: 6. CDR3 length: 13 residues. The CDR3 loop reads CAWSGQGFGPQHF. DNA of the CDR3: TGTGCCTGGAGTGGACAGGGTTTTGGGCCCCAGCATTTT.

This clonotype was recorded many times. The chain recombines TRBV5-1 with TRBJ2-6; the D gene could be TRBD1 or TRBD2 (5 bases each). Germline V gene data show CDR1 as SGHRS and CDR2 as YFSETQ. The CDR3 has 17 amino acids. V dropped 2 bases and J dropped 0 bases, with 12 bases sitting between them. In DNA, the CDR3 is TGCGCCAGCAGCTTTCGGGGCCTCAGCTCTGGGGCCAACGTCCTGACTTTC. Translation: CASSFRGLSSGANVLTF.

This clonotype has a handful of counts. V and J are TRBV7-9 and TRBJ2-1; 11 nucleotides align to TRBD2. The germline V gene has CDR1 SEHNR and CDR2 FQNEAQ (reference sequence). The CDR3 runs 15 residues. Trimming took 8 bases from V and 7 from J; bases not matched to a gene: 10. For the CDR3, the DNA is TGTGCCAGCGCCGTGGTAGCGGGGGGGGGGAATGAGCAGTTCTTC. Its protein product is CASAVVAGGGNEQFF.

This chain uses TRBV7-9 with TRBJ2-1; 9 nucleotides agree with TRBD1. V gave up 1 base and J gave up 3 bases; unmatched junction bases: 4. The CDR3 spans 16 residues. Germline V gene lookup returns CDR1 SEHNR and CDR2 FQNEAQ (reference sequence). This CDR3 is CASSLEWDRVYNEQFF. The DNA for the CDR3 is TGTGCCAGCAGCTTAGAATGGGACAGGGTCTACAATGAGCAGTTCTTC.

In this sample, this clonotype turned up a few times. V and J are TRBV24-1 and TRBJ2-2; TRBD2 agrees at 8 bases. Unmatched junction bases numbered 6, after V lost 0 bases and J lost 4 bases. CDR1 and CDR2 from the germline V gene are KGHDR and SFDVKD. The CDR3 sequence is 17 residues long. CDR3: CATSDLESGGGTGELFF. The CDR3 DNA follows: TGTGCCACCAGTGATTTGGAAAGCGGGGGAGGCACCGGGGAGCTGTTTTTT.

This sequence joins TRBV2 and TRBJ2-7; the D gene is possibly TRBD2 (6 bases). The germline V and J ends were trimmed by 7 bases and 1 base, with 11 bases remaining between them. Germline V gene lookup returns CDR1 SNHLY and CDR2 FYNNEI. The CDR3 totals 13 residues. In DNA, the CDR3 is TGTGCCAGCAACACGGGAGCATCCTACGAGCAGTACTTC. Its protein is CASNTGASYEQYF.

The rearrangement uses TRBV15 and TRBJ1-5; D is perhaps TRBD1 (6 bases). CDR3 length: 15 residues. Trimming pared 1 base from V and 4 bases from J, leaving 11 bases between. Germline V gene sequence: CDR1 LNHNV, CDR2 YYDKDF (reference sequence). The CDR3 sequence is CATSRAGALNQPQHF. Here the CDR3 DNA reads TGTGCCACCAGCAGAGCAGGGGCCCTGAATCAGCCCCAGCATTTT. Based on the CDR3 plus reference TRBV15 and TRBJ1-5, the full variable domain is DAMVIQNPRYQVTQFGKPVTLSCSQTLNHNVMYWYQQKSSQAPKLLFHYYDKDFNNEADTPDNFQSRRPNTSFCFLDIRSPGLGDTAMYLCATSRAGALNQPQHFGDGTRLSIL.

The chain employs TRBV5-5 and TRBJ2-3, with 10 nucleotides matching TRBD2. Germline V gene lookup returns CDR1 SGHKS and CDR2 YYEKEE (reference sequence). This CDR3 has 16 residues. The V gene end was trimmed by 6 bases and the J gene end by 3 bases; junction bases not matched to a gene: 10. The CDR3: CASTTGPTSGTDTQYF. The CDR3 nucleotides are TGTGCCAGCACCACAGGTCCGACTAGCGGGACAGATACGCAGTATTTT.

This clonotype was recorded many times. This sequence joins TRBV7-6 and TRBJ2-7; no definite D call. CDR3 length: 15 residues. CDR1 and CDR2 (germline): SGHVS, FNYEAQ. V was pared by 5 bases and J by 0 bases, with 14 bases between. Here the CDR3 reads CASSGEGGVSYEQYF. In DNA, the CDR3 is TGTGCCAGCAGCGGGGAAGGCGGAGTCTCCTACGAGCAGTACTTC.

The CDR3 here is CASSLRRWVKETQYF. For the CDR3, the DNA is TGCGCCAGCAGCTTGAGGAGGTGGGTTAAAGAGACCCAGTACTTC. The chain carries TRBV4-1 and TRBJ2-5; possibly TRBD2 for D (5 bases). This CDR3 contains 15 residues. Trimming removed 5 bases from V and 3 bases from J, with 16 bases in between. Germline CDR1 is MGHRA and CDR2 is YSYEKL.

Many counts were recorded for this clonotype. The chain uses TRBV20-1 and TRBJ2-1; D gene unclear. The CDR3 has 14 residues. Germline V lookup: CDR1 DFQATT, CDR2 SNEGSKA (reference sequence). Trimming left V 3 bases short and J 3 bases short, with 12 bases between. Here the CDR3 DNA reads TGCAGTGCTAGGTCCTTTACCCTCTACAATGAGCAGTTCTTC. It translates to CSARSFTLYNEQFF.

Many counts were recorded for this clonotype. This chain joins TRBV20-1 and TRBJ2-3, with D perhaps TRBD2 (6 bases). Germline V gives CDR1 DFQATT, CDR2 SNEGSKA (reference sequence). The CDR3 consists of 14 residues. V gave up 6 bases and J gave up 0 bases, with 13 bases separating them. In nucleotides, the CDR3 is TGCAGTGCCCTCAGCGGGCCTAGCACAGATACGCAGTATTTT. Protein product: CSALSGPSTDTQYF.